This record looks at one T cell receptor (beta chain) sequence and its context. Its antigen remains unidentified. Trimming took 3 bases from V and 10 from J, leaving 10 bases between them. The CDR3 covers 13 residues. Germline V gene sequence: CDR1 MNHEY, CDR2 SVGEGT. RNA was extracted with the RNeasy kit, and a quantity of 0.5 to 1 ug was reverse transcribed using random hexamers. Multiplex PCR with immunoSEQ amplified the TCR beta CDR3 across 54 Vbeta and 13 Jbeta. TCRdb fed the immunoSEQ multiplex PCR reads into MiXCR, producing one record per CDR3 protein. The sample yields 150,000 to 200,000 distinct CDR3 sequences, about 96% seen once. The data are from a study of CD8 T cells in Susac syndrome. Study at large: Treatment at blood withdrawal was none, corticosteroids, or intravenous immunoglobulin alone in Susac syndrome patients.

Study-wide findings and caveats: The CD4+ T cell repertoires in Susac syndrome did not show any clonal expansion. The study recognized that the number of individuals in its TCR sequencing and HLA analysis was relatively small.

The specimen sequenced was CD4+ T cells from PBMCs. This chain connects TRBV6-2 or TRBV6-3 to TRBJ1-6; D gene uncertain. This TCR was sampled from a human donor with Susac syndrome. The CDR3 sequence is CASSYPLRSPLHF. CDR3 DNA: TGTGCCAGCAGTTATCCTCTCAGATCACCCCTCCACTTT.